This TCR beta chain was observed in a study of T-cell reconstitution after alpha-beta-depleted transplantation in children. The length of the CDR3 is 13 residues. V lost 3 bases, J lost 6 bases, and 11 bases lay in between. Germline lookup yields CDR1 SGHAT and CDR2 FQNNGV. The TCRbeta library was prepared with unique molecular identifiers. TCRdb reanalysed the PCR reads using MiXCR and keeps one entry per CDR3 protein. The table lists 380,000 or so distinct CDR3 sequences, about an eighth of them singletons, with 3.5% to 4.5% in the top ten. V and J are TRBV11-2 and TRBJ1-2; D is ambiguous. The starting material was PBMCs, obtained from the stem cell graft. The origin of this receptor is a human donor who donated a stem cell graft to a child with Fanconi anemia. DNA of the CDR3: TGTGCCAGCAGCTTCGGGCCTCGGGATGGCTACACCTTC. It specifies CASSFGPRDGYTF.